The rows below give T cell receptor beta chains drawn from one sample of a study of T cell clones after liver transplantation. TCRdb's copy holds only in-frame clones and misses some; the assay was immunoSEQ multiplex PCR. The sample records about 80,000 clones, 65% to 85% being singletons. The sample consisted of CD4+ T cells from blood, taken around 42 months after liver transplant. These TCRs come from a human patient who received a liver transplant. Some of these T cells may belong to the graft donor. Each CDR3 is given with its conserved first and last residue. A D gene is named only where the DNA matches it firmly. Not every row has a clone size; where given, it reads once, few, many or a size class.

cdr3_length	d_call	clone_size	v_call	j_call	cdr3_nt	cdr3_aa
15	TRBD1	NA	TRBV19	TRBJ2-2	TGTGCCAGTAGTTCAGCAGACAGGGACGCCGGGGAGCTGTTTTTT	CASSSADRDAGELFF
16	NA	NA	TRBV7-9	TRBJ1-1	TGTGCCAGCAGCCCCCCCGGGGCCAGTATGAACACTGAAGCTTTCTTT	CASSPPGASMNTEAFF
15	NA	NA	TRBV18	TRBJ1-1	TGTGCCAGCTCACCACGAAGAGCCACGGGAGCTGAAGCTTTCTTT	CASSPRRATGAEAFF
15	NA	NA	TRBV7-9	TRBJ2-5	TGTGCCAGCAGCGCCAGTCTAGCCCCCCAAGAGACCCAGTACTTC	CASSASLAPQETQYF
12	NA	once	TRBV18	TRBJ2-7	TGTGCCAGCTCCCTATCCCGGGATGGGGAGTACTTC	CASSLSRDGEYF
16	TRBD2	NA	TRBV7-3	TRBJ2-1	TGTGCCAGCAGCTTAAATTCAGCGGGAGGGTACAATGAGCAGTTCTTC	CASSLNSAGGYNEQFF
16	TRBD2	NA	TRBV5-1	TRBJ2-3	TGCGCCAGCAGCTTCAATCTAGCGGGAGCCACAGATACGCAGTATTTT	CASSFNLAGATDTQYF
16	NA	NA	TRBV4-2	TRBJ1-1	TGTGCCAGCAGCCAAGATCTAGGGGGGCTTAGCACTGAAGCTTTCTTT	CASSQDLGGLSTEAFF
17	NA	NA	TRBV6-1	TRBJ1-2	TGTGCCAGCAGTGACGCCCTAACTGGAGAGTATGGCTATGGCTACACCTTC	CASSDALTGEYGYGYTF
16	TRBD1	NA	TRBV18	TRBJ1-1	TGTGCCAGCTCTGTCCGGGACAGGCTTTCGAACACTGAAGCTTTCTTT	CASSVRDRLSNTEAFF
13	TRBD1	NA	TRBV6-5	TRBJ1-2	TGTGCCAGCAGCCCCGGACAGGGCCGCGGCTACACCTTC	CASSPGQGRGYTF
16	TRBD1	NA	TRBV5-1	TRBJ1-1	TGCGCCAGCAGCTCGATGACGACAGGGAGGAACACTGAAGCTTTCTTT	CASSSMTTGRNTEAFF
12	NA	NA	TRBV6-6	TRBJ1-6	TGTGCCAGCAGTGCAGGGAATTCACCCCTCCACTTT	CASSAGNSPLHF
15	NA	once	TRBV7-2	TRBJ2-3	TGTGCCAGCAGCTCCCGAATGCCTGGGGTAGGTACGCAGTATTTT	CASSSRMPGVGTQYF
15	NA	once	TRBV5-4	TRBJ1-4	TGTGCCAGCAGCTTGGCCGCGGGACTTAATGAAAAACTGTTTTTT	CASSLAAGLNEKLFF
11	NA	NA	TRBV19	TRBJ2-7	TGTGCCAGTACGGCAGGGCACGAGCAGTACTTC	CASTAGHEQYF
14	NA	NA	TRBV5-4	TRBJ2-2	TGTGCCAGCAGCACGCAATCACTGGACGGGGAGCTGTTTTTT	CASSTQSLDGELFF
15	TRBD1	NA	TRBV28	TRBJ1-4	TGTGCCAGCAGGCCCCTGGACAGGAAGAATGAAAAACTGTTTTTT	CASRPLDRKNEKLFF
13	NA	NA	TRBV14	TRBJ2-7	TGTGCCAGCAGCCGCCTACAGGGCTCCGAGCAGTACTTC	CASSRLQGSEQYF
15	TRBD1	once	TRBV19	TRBJ2-7	TGTGCCAGTAGTGTCCAGTTGAACAGGGGAGACGAGCAGTACTTC	CASSVQLNRGDEQYF
15	NA	NA	TRBV5-6	TRBJ1-5	TGTGCCAGCAGCTCCGGCGAGACAGGAGGACAGCCCCAGCATTTT	CASSSGETGGQPQHF
15	TRBD2	NA	TRBV6-1	TRBJ2-3	TGTGCCAGCACTACTAGCGGGGGATTCACAGATACGCAGTATTTT	CASTTSGGFTDTQYF
15	NA	NA	TRBV7-2	TRBJ2-4	TGTGCCAGCAGCTTAGTGGGTAGGGCCAAAAACATTCAGTACTTC	CASSLVGRAKNIQYF
15	NA	few	TRBV5-1	TRBJ1-1	TGCGCCAGCAGCCCCCACCTTGGCAGGAGGACTGAAGCTTTCTTT	CASSPHLGRRTEAFF
15	NA	NA	TRBV6-6	TRBJ2-7	TGTGCCAGCGTCCTAAGACAGGCGGCAGGATACGAGCAGTACTTC	CASVLRQAAGYEQYF
14	NA	NA	TRBV18	TRBJ2-3	TGTGCCAGCTCACCACTGGGGGTCCCAGATACGCAGTATTTT	CASSPLGVPDTQYF
14	NA	NA	TRBV7-2	TRBJ1-1	TGTGCCAGCAGCTTAGCGGGGAGCAGGGGTGAAGCTTTCTTT	CASSLAGSRGEAFF
15	NA	NA	TRBV4-3	TRBJ2-2	TGCGCCAGCAGCCAATACGGGGTAAACACCGGGGAGCTGTTTTTT	CASSQYGVNTGELFF
15	NA	NA	TRBV7-9	TRBJ2-5	TGTGCCAGCAGCCTACTGGGACTGCCAGCCGAGACCCAGTACTTC	CASSLLGLPAETQYF
15	NA	NA	TRBV7-2	TRBJ2-2	TGTGCCAGCAGAAGCAGGGGTTTCAGTGGCGGGGAGCTGTTTTTT	CASRSRGFSGGELFF
15	TRBD1	NA	TRBV2	TRBJ2-7	TGTGCCAGTGCCATGAGGGGGCATAGCTCCTACGAGCAGTACTTC	CASAMRGHSSYEQYF
15	TRBD1	NA	TRBV19	TRBJ2-5	TGTGCCAGTAGGCTACAGGGGGGATTACAAGAGACCCAGTACTTC	CASRLQGGLQETQYF
14	NA	many	TRBV18	TRBJ1-1	TGTGCCAGCTCATCTCTTCCAGGGGACACTGAAGCTTTCTTT	CASSSLPGDTEAFF
16	NA	NA	TRBV10-3	TRBJ1-3	TGTGCCCCACCCCTGGGCGGTACCGTGTCTGGAAACACCATATATTTT	CAPPLGGTVSGNTIYF
13	TRBD1	NA	TRBV5-4	TRBJ2-3	TGTGCCAGCAGCATCGCAGGGGGAGATACGCAGTATTTT	CASSIAGGDTQYF
17	TRBD1	NA	TRBV4-3	TRBJ2-2	TGCGCCAGCAGCCAAGGAGGGGACAGCCTGAACACCGGGGAGCTGTTTTTT	CASSQGGDSLNTGELFF
15	TRBD1	NA	TRBV7-9	TRBJ1-3	TGTGCCAGCAGCTTAGGGACAGGGCAGGGAAACACCATATATTTT	CASSLGTGQGNTIYF
17	TRBD2	NA	TRBV19	TRBJ2-1	TGTGCCAGTAGTACAAGATTAGCGGGAGCGATCTACAATGAGCAGTTCTTC	CASSTRLAGAIYNEQFF
14	TRBD2	NA	TRBV11-2	TRBJ2-1	TGTGCCAGCAGCGTGACCGGGACTAGCAATGAGCAGTTCTTC	CASSVTGTSNEQFF
14	NA	NA	TRBV2	TRBJ1-5	TGTGCCAGCAGTGAAAGCGCAGGGGCGCAGCCCCAGCATTTT	CASSESAGAQPQHF
21	TRBD2	NA	TRBV7-8	TRBJ2-1	TGTGCCAGCAGCGCAGGTTACCGGACTAGCGGGAGATTCACCTCCTACAATGAGCAGTTCTTC	CASSAGYRTSGRFTSYNEQFF
14	NA	NA	TRBV7-3	TRBJ2-2	TGTGCCAGCAGCTTGGGACCTCGGCACGGGGAGCTGTTTTTT	CASSLGPRHGELFF
19	TRBD2	few	TRBV5-1	TRBJ2-2	TGCGCCAGCAGCCCTTCCGGAGTAGCGGGAGGATCACGCACCGGGGAGCTGTTTTTT	CASSPSGVAGGSRTGELFF
13	NA	few	TRBV7-8	TRBJ1-5	TGTGCCAGCAGCGCGACAACATATCAGCCCCAGCATTTT	CASSATTYQPQHF
14	NA	few	TRBV2	TRBJ2-2	TGTGCCAGCAAGGAGGGGGAAGTCGCCGGGGAGCTGTTTTTT	CASKEGEVAGELFF
15	NA	NA	TRBV7-2	TRBJ2-6	TGTGCCAGCAGCCCGCCTGACGGGACCGCTACCGTCCTGACTTTC	CASSPPDGTATVLTF
15	NA	NA	TRBV9	TRBJ2-2	TGTGCCAGCAGCGTAGGTGGGGGCAACACCGGGGAGCTGTTTTTT	CASSVGGGNTGELFF
11	NA	NA	TRBV19	TRBJ2-7	TGTGCCAGTAGACAATCCTACGAGCAGTACTTC	CASRQSYEQYF
15	NA	NA	TRBV2	TRBJ2-4	TGTGCCAGCAGGGCGGGAATACCTGACAAAAACATTCAGTACTTC	CASRAGIPDKNIQYF
15	TRBD2	NA	TRBV11-2	TRBJ2-5	TGTGCCAGCAGCGCCCTCTGGCGGGGGGGGGAGACCCAGTACTTC	CASSALWRGGETQYF
15	TRBD1	once	TRBV11-2	TRBJ2-1	TGTGCCAGCAGCTCCCGGGACAGGGGGATTCTTGAGCAGTTCTTC	CASSSRDRGILEQFF
14	NA	NA	TRBV28	TRBJ1-2	TGTGCCAGCAGACTTATAGGGGGAAACTATGGCTACACCTTC	CASRLIGGNYGYTF
15	NA	NA	TRBV6-5	TRBJ1-5	TGTGCCAGCAGTTATAAGGTGGGAGGCAATCAGCCCCAGCATTTT	CASSYKVGGNQPQHF
13	NA	NA	TRBV5-4	TRBJ2-1	TGTGCCAGCAGCTCGCTAGTTACGAATGAGCAGTTCTTC	CASSSLVTNEQFF
15	NA	once	TRBV15	TRBJ2-7	TGTGCCACCAGCAGAGGGGGGGACACCTCCTACGAGCAGTACTTC	CATSRGGDTSYEQYF
15	NA	NA	TRBV6-5	TRBJ2-7	TGTGCCAGCAGTTCCCGGGCCTCGAGCTCCTACGAGCAGTACTTC	CASSSRASSSYEQYF
13	NA	NA	TRBV19	TRBJ2-7	TGTGCCAGTGGCCGGGGGAGGTTCGACGAGCAGTACTTC	CASGRGRFDEQYF
13	TRBD1	once	TRBV5-1	TRBJ1-2	TGCGCCAGCAGCGGCGGACAGGGCTATGGCTACACCTTC	CASSGGQGYGYTF